Below, 6 T cell receptor beta chains from the same sample are listed, as sequenced in a study of cytomegalovirus exposure and HLA in healthy donors. In the PCR, 60 Vbeta and 13 Jbeta primers were used. Here immunoSEQ multiplex PCR was the method, and the copy in TCRdb shows in-frame clones only, minus some. Among nearly 110,000 clones listed, approximately 82% were seen once. The specimen was PBMCs. The receptors shown here come from a man in his forties or fifties in good health and CMV-seronegative.

This clone was detected only a few times. The rearrangement joins TRBV7-8 to TRBJ1-6, with D tentatively TRBD1 (6 bases). This CDR3 is 15 amino acids long. V lost 4 bases and J 9 bases, leaving 16 bases between the germline ends. Per germline, CDR1 SGHVS and CDR2 FQNEAQ. The CDR3 DNA follows: TGTGCCAGCAGCTCATCAGGGGTTCCAGGTTCACCCCTCCACTTT. As protein: CASSSSGVPGSPLHF.

This sequence joins TRBV4-2 and TRBJ2-2; possible D gene TRBD2, 6 bases. V was trimmed by 3 bases and J by 1 base, leaving 18 bases between them. The CDR3 spans 18 residues. Germline assignment: CDR1 LGHNA and CDR2 YNFKEQ. Here the CDR3 reads CASSQPLRGSQNTGELFF. CDR3 DNA sequence: TGTGCCAGCAGCCAGCCGTTGCGGGGTTCACAGAACACCGGGGAGCTGTTTTTT.

This clone has a handful of counts. The V gene is TRBV5-6, the J gene TRBJ2-7, with 7 bases aligning to TRBD1. Germline assignment: CDR1 SGHDT and CDR2 YYEEEE. The CDR3 is 14 residues long. J gave up 4 bases and V 4 bases, and 8 bases lay outside the gene matches. This chain's CDR3 is CASSLTGAKYEQYF. The CDR3 region has the DNA TGTGCCAGCAGCCTAACAGGGGCGAAGTACGAGCAGTACTTC.

J is TRBJ1-1 and V is TRBV5-1; 11 positions match TRBD1. The V gene end was trimmed by 0 bases and the J gene end by 1 base; junction bases not matched to a gene: 5. Germline-derived CDR1 and CDR2 are SGHRS and YFSETQ. The CDR3 covers 17 residues. The chain's CDR3 is CASSLELGQGGNTEAFF. The CDR3 DNA is TGCGCCAGCAGCTTGGAGCTGGGACAGGGGGGGAACACTGAAGCTTTCTTT.

The CDR3, as DNA: TGCGCCAGCAGCCAAGGTCCCCTAAATGGGCCTGAAGCTTTCTTT. The encoded protein is CASSQGPLNGPEAFF. The V gene is TRBV4-1, the J gene TRBJ1-1; no clear D. CDR1 MGHRA and CDR2 YSYEKL come from the germline V gene. CDR3 length: 15 amino acids. With 1 base removed from V and 6 bases from J, the gap between germline ends came to 15 bases.

The rearrangement joins TRBV2 to TRBJ1-2; 10 bases are a match to TRBD1. There are 15 residues in the CDR3. Unmatched junction bases numbered 4, after V lost 5 bases and J lost 1 base. Germline loops: CDR1 SNHLY, CDR2 FYNNEI. The CDR3 nucleotides are TGTGCCAGCAGTATAGGGGACAGGGGTAACTATGGCTACACCTTC. Translating it yields CASSIGDRGNYGYTF.